This TCR beta chain derives from a study of Ad26.COV2.S vaccination and SARS-CoV-2 variants. Overall study findings and caveats: Whether participants received vaccine or placebo, their non-spike TCR breadth was similar.

Germline-derived CDR1 and CDR2 are KGHSH and LQKENI. With 6 bases clipped from V and 4 bases from J, the junction kept 8 bases outside the gene matches. The CDR3 has 14 residues. Documented treatment: about 20 received Ad26.COV2.S at low or high dose, single or two shots; about 5 received placebo; per-sample allocation not given. Specimen acquisition occurred on day 63 following the initial vaccine or placebo injection. The assay was immunoSEQ multiplex PCR, and TCRdb's table has in-frame clones only and misses some. The repertoire holds 400,000 to 450,000 clones, with less than 95% as singletons. Remarks on this clone: Its antigen is not identified.

This sample comprised peripheral blood, obtained in a trial of Ad26.COV2.S vaccine versus placebo. This clonotype was sampled from a person between 18 and 65 years old who received the Ad26.COV2.S COVID-19 vaccine or a placebo. The J gene is TRBJ1-1, the V gene TRBV18, with 7 bases that match TRBD1. The chain's CDR3 is CASSQGQEGTEAFF. The CDR3 region has the DNA TGTGCCAGCTCCCAAGGACAGGAGGGCACTGAAGCTTTCTTT.